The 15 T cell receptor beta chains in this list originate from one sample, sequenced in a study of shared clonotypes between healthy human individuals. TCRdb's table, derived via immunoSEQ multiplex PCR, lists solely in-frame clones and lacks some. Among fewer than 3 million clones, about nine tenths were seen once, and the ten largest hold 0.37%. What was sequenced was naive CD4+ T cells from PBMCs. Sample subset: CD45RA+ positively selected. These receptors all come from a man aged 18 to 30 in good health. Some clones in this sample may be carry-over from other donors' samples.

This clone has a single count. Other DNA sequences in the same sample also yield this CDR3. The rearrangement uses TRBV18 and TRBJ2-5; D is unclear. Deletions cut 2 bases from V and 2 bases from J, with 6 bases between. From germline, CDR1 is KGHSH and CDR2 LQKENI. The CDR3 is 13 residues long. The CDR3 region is CASSPIAQETQYF. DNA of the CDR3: TGTGCCAGCTCACCAATAGCACAAGAGACCCAGTACTTC.

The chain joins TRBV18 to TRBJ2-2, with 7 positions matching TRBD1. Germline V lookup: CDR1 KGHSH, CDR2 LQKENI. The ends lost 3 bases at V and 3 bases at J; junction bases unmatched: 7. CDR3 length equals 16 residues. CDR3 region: CASSPATGRDTGELFF. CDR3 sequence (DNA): TGTGCCAGCTCACCGGCGACAGGGAGAGACACCGGGGAGCTGTTTTTT.

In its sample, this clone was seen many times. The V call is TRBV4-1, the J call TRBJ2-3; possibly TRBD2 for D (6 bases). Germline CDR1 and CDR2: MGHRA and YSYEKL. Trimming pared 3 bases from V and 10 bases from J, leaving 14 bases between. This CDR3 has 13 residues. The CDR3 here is CASSHRDWNSQYF. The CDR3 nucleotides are TGCGCCAGCAGCCACCGGGACTGGAACTCGCAGTATTTT.

CDR3 coding DNA: TGCGCCAGCAGCTTGACTAGCGATAGCACAGATACGCAGTATTTT. It encodes CASSLTSDSTDTQYF. The chain uses TRBV5-1 and TRBJ2-3; TRBD2 agrees at 7 bases. The V gene's germline CDR1 is SGHRS and CDR2 YFSETQ. There are 15 residues in the CDR3. J lost 0 bases, V lost 1 base, and 2 bases had no gene match.

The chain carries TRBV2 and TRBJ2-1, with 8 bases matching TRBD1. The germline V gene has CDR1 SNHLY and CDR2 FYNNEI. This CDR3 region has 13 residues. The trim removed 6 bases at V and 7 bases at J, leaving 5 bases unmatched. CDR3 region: CASSRQGNNEQFF. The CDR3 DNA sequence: TGTGCCAGCAGCCGACAGGGGAATAATGAGCAGTTCTTC.

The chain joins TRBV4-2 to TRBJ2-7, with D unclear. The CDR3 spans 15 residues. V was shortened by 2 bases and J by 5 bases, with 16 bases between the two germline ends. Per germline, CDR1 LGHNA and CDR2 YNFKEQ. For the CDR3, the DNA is TGTGCCAGCAGCCAATTGGGCAGCGTTTTCCACGAGCAGTACTTC. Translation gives CASSQLGSVFHEQYF.

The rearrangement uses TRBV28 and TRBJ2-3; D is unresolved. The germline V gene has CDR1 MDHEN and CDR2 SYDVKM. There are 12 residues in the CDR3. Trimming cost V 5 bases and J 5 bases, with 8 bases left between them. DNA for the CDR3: TGTGCCAGCAGTCCCCCGGGAGATACGCAGTATTTT. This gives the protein CASSPPGDTQYF.

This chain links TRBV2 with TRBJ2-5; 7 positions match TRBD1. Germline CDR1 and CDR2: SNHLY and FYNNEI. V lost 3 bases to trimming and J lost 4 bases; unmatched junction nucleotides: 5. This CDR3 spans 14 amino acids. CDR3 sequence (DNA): TGTGCCAGCAGTGATAGGACAGGAGGAGAGACCCAGTACTTC. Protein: CASSDRTGGETQYF.

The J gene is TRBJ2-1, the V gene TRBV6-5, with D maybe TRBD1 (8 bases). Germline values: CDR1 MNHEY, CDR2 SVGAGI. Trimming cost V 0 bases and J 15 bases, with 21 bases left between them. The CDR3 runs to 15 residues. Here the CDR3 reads CASSYSPSGLQGVFF. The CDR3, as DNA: TGTGCCAGCAGTTACTCCCCTAGCGGCCTACAGGGGGTGTTCTTC.

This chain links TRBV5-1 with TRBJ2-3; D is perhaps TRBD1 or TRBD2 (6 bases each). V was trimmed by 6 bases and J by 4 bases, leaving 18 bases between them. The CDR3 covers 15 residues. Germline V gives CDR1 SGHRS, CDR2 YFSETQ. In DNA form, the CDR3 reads TGCGCCAGCACCCCCTTAGGGGGAGGACCAGATACGCAGTATTTT. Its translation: CASTPLGGGPDTQYF.

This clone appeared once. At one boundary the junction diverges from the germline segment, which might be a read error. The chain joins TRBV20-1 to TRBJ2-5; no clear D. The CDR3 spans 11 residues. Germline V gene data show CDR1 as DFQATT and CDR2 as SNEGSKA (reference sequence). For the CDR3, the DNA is TGCAGTGCTTCGGCGGAAGAGATCCAGTACTTC. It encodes CSASAEEIQYF.

CDR3 DNA: TGTGCCAGCAGCCTGCTTCTTGGGGTCAGCGGGACCGGGGAGCTGTTTTTT. Encoded protein: CASSLLLGVSGTGELFF. The chain recombines TRBV4-2 with TRBJ2-2; tentatively, D is TRBD2 (6 bases). The germline CDR1 and CDR2 sequences are LGHNA and YNFKEQ. V shed 4 bases and J shed 5 bases, with 20 bases lying between them. This CDR3 contains 17 residues.

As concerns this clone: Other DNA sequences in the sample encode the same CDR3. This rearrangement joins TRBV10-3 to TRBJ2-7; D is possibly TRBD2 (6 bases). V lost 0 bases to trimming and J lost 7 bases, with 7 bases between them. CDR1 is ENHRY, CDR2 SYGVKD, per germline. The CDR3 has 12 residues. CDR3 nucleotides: TGTGCCATCAGTGAGTCGGGGACTGAGCAGTACTTC. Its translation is CAISESGTEQYF.

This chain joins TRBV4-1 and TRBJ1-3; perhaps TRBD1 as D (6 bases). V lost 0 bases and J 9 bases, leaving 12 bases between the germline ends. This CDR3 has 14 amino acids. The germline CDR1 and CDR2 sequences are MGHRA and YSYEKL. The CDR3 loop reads CASSQEPGVGTIYF. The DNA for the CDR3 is TGCGCCAGCAGCCAAGAACCAGGGGTCGGCACCATATATTTT.

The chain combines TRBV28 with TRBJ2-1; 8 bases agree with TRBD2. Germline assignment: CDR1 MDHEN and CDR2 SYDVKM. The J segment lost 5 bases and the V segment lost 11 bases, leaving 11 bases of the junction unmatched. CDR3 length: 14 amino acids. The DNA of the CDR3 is TGTGCCGGATCCCTACGGGAGGGAAACAATGAGCAGTTCTTC. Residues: CAGSLREGNNEQFF.